This section outlines one TCR beta chain sequence together with its context. The missing conserved phenylalanine or tryptophan at the end of this CDR3 makes a read error likely. These data originate in a study of tumor-infiltrating lymphocytes in primary liver carcinoma. About the study: Those enrolled were patients of both sexes, who were aged 30 to 69 years. Samples produced roughly 3.65 to 7.5 million productive TCRbeta reads, comparable across tissue types.

This CDR3 contains 14 residues. In germline, CDR1 is LGHNA, CDR2 YNFKEQ. TCR beta cDNA was made from 400 to 600 ng total RNA with a constant-region primer. Slightly modified ARM-PCR with three nested multiplex PCR rounds yielded TCR beta libraries. TRBV1-TRBV30 forward primers paired with a C-beta reverse primer drove the first two PCR rounds, roughly 10 cycles each. TCRdb redid the calling of the multiplex PCR reads with MiXCR, one entry per CDR3 protein. The table has almost 45,000 distinct CDR3 sequences, roughly 80% seen once. Unsorted bulk tissue of about 20-31 mg yielded co-extracted RNA and DNA. Patients were treatment-naive with chronic HBV infection.

The sample was tumor-adjacent normal liver tissue. The sequence was collected from a woman aged 25 to 39 with primary liver carcinoma and hepatitis B virus infection. The rearrangement joins TRBV4-2 to TRBJ1-2; a possible D gene is TRBD1 (6 bases). The CDR3 sequence: CASSRTGSAYGYTL. The CDR3 DNA follows: TGTGCCAGCAGCCGAACAGGGTCTGCCTATGGATACACCTTA.